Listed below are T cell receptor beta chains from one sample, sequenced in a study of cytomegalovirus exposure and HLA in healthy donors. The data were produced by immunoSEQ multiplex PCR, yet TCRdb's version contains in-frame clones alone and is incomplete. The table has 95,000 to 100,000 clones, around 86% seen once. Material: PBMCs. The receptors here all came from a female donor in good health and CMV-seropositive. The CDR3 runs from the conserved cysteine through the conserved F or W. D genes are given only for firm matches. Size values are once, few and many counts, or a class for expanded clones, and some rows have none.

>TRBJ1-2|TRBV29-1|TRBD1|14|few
CSAGQGRGDYGYTF
TGCAGCGCCGGACAGGGCCGGGGGGACTATGGCTACACCTTC
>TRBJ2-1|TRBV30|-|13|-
CAWLAASYNEQFF
TGTGCCTGGTTAGCGGCCTCCTACAATGAGCAGTTCTTC
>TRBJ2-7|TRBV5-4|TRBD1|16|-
CASSPTRDSFSYEQYF
TGTGCCAGCAGCCCCACCCGGGACAGCTTTTCCTACGAGCAGTACTTC
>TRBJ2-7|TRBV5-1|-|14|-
CASSWRTDSYEQYF
TGCGCCAGCAGCTGGAGGACAGACTCCTACGAGCAGTACTTC
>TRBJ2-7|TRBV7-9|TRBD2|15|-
CASSSGLALPHEQYF
TGTGCCAGCAGCTCGGGACTAGCGCTACCGCACGAGCAGTACTTC
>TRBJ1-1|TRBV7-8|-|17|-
CASSWVGAGILNTEAFF
TGTGCCAGCAGCTGGGTAGGGGCAGGAATATTGAACACTGAAGCTTTCTTT
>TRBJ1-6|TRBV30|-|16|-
CVVRPLDRNYNSPLHF
TGTGTCGTCAGACCCCTGGACAGAAATTATAATTCACCCCTCCACTTT
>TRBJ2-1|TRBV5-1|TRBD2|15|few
CASSGGLAGYNEQFF
TGCGCCAGCAGCGGGGGACTAGCGGGTTACAATGAGCAGTTCTTC
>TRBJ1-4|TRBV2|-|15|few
CASSETTATNEKLFF
TGTGCCAGCAGTGAAACGACAGCGACTAATGAAAAACTGTTTTTT
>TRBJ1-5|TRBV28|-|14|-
CASVVVRDNQPQHF
TGTGCCAGCGTGGTGGTCAGGGACAATCAGCCCCAGCATTTT